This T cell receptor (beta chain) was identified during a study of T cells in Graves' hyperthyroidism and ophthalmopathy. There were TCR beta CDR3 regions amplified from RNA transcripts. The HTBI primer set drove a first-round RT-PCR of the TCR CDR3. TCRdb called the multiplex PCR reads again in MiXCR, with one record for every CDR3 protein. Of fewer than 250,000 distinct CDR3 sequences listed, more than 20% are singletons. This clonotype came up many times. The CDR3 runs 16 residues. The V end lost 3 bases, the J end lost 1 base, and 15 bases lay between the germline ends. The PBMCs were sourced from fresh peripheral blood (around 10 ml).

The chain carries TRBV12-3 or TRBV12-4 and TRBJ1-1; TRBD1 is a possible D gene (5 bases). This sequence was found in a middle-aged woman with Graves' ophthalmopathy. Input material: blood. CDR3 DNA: TGTGCCAGCAGTTTTGTCACAGGCGGCCGGAACACTGAAGCTTTCTTT. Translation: CASSFVTGGRNTEAFF.